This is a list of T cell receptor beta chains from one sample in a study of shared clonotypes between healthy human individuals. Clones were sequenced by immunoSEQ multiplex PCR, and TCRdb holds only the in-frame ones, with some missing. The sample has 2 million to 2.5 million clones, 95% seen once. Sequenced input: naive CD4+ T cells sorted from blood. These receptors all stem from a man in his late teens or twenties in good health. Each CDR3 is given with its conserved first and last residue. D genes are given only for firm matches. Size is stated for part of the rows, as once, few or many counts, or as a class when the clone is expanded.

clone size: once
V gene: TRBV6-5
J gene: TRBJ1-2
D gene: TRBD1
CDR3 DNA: TGTGCCAGCAGTTACGGGGTTCCAGGGGGCTTCTATGGCTACACCTTC
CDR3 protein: CASSYGVPGGFYGYTF

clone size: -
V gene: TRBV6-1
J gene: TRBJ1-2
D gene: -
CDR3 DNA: TGTGCCATCGACGGAAGATCAAACTATGGCTACACCTTC
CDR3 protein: CAIDGRSNYGYTF

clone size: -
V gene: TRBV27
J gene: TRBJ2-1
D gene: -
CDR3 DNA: TGTGCCAGCAGTTTATCCTCGCTTCAGTTGATAGGTAATGAGCAGTTCTTC
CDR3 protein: CASSLSSLQLIGNEQFF

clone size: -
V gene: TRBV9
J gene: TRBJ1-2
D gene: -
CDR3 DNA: TGTGCCAGCAGCGTAGAGCGGTATGGCTACACCTTC
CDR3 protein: CASSVERYGYTF

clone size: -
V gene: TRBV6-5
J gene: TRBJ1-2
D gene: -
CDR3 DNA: TGTGCCAGCAGTTACTCCCGGAGCAGAAAGGGCTACACCTTC
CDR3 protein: CASSYSRSRKGYTF

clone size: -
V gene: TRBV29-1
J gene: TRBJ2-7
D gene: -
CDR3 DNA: TGCAGCGTTGAAGATGGTATTTCCTACGAGCAGTACTTC
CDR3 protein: CSVEDGISYEQYF

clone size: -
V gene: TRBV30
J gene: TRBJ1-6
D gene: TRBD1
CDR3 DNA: TGTGCCTGGAGGACGACAGGGGCGGGTAATTCACCCCTCCACTTT
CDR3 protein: CAWRTTGAGNSPLHF

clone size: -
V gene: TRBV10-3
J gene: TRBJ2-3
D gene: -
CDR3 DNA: TGTGCCATCAGTGCTGCTCAGGTTAGCACGGATACGCAGTATTTT
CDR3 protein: CAISAAQVSTDTQYF

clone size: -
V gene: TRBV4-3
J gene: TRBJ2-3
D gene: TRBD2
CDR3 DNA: TGCGCCAGCAGCCAAAGGACTAGCGGGAGGGTCACAGATACGCAGTATTTT
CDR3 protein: CASSQRTSGRVTDTQYF

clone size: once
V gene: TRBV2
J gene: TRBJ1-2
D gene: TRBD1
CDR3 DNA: TGTGCCAGCATTGGGCAGGGGGCGCAAGGCTACACCTTC
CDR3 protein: CASIGQGAQGYTF

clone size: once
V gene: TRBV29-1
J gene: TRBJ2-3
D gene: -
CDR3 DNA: TGCAGCGGTAACACTGTAGATACGCAGTATTTT
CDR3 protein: CSGNTVDTQYF

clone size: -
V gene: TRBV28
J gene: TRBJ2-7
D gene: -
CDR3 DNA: TGTGCCAGCAGTTGGACAGTCTTATATCCTAACTACGAGCAGTACTTC
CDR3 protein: CASSWTVLYPNYEQYF

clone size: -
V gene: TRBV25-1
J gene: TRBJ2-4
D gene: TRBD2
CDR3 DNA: TGTGCCAGCAGCAGCGGGAGGACGGAAAACATTCAGTACTTC
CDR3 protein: CASSSGRTENIQYF

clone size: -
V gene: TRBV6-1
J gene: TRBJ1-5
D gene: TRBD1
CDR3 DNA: TGTGCCAGCAGTCCAGGGGGCAGTAGCAATCAGCCCCAGCATTTT
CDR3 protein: CASSPGGSSNQPQHF

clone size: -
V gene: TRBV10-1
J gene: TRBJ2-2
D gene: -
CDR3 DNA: TGCGCCAGCAGTGAGGTCCCCCGGGCCGGGGAGCTGTTTTTT
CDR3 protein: CASSEVPRAGELFF

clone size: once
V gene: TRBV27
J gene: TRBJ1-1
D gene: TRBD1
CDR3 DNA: TGTGCCAGCAGTTTGGGGACAGGGACCACTGAAGCTTTCTTT
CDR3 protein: CASSLGTGTTEAFF

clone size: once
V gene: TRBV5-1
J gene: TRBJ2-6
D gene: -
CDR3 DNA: TGCGCCAGCAGCCAGGAGCCCGGCTCTGGGGCCAACGTCCTGACTTTC
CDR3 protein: CASSQEPGSGANVLTF

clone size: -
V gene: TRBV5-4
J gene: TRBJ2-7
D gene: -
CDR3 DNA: TGTGCCAGCAGCTCAGGGGGCGGGAGCTCCTACGAGCAGTACTTC
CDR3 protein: CASSSGGGSSYEQYF

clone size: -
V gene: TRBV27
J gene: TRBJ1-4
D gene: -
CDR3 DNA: TGTGCCACCTCCCCGGCAGGGAAGGGGGAAAAACTGTTTTTT
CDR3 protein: CATSPAGKGEKLFF

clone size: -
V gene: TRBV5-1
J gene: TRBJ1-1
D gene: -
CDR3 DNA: TGCGCCAGCAGCTTGGCCGAAGGACCGCAAAGTGAAGCTTTCTTT
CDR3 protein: CASSLAEGPQSEAFF

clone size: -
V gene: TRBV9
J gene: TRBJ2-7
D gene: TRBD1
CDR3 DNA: TGTGCCAGCAGCGCCCACACAGGGGTTGGCGAGCAGTACTTC
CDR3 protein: CASSAHTGVGEQYF

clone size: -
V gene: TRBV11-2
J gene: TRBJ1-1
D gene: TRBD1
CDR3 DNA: TGTGCATGGACAGGGCTGAACACTGAAGCTTTCTTT
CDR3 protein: CAWTGLNTEAFF

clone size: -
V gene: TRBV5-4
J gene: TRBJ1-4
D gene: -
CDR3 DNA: TGTGCCAGCAGCTTGTCCGCGGCAGGGTATGAAAAACTGTTTTTT
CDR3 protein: CASSLSAAGYEKLFF

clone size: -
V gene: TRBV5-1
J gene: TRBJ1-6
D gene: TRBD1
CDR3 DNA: TGCGCCAGCAGCTTGGGGGGACAGTCTTATAATTCACCCCTCCACTTT
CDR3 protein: CASSLGGQSYNSPLHF

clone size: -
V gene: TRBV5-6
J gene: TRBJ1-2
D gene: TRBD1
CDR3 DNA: TGTGCCAGCAACGCGGACAGGCCCTATGGCTACACCTTC
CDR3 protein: CASNADRPYGYTF

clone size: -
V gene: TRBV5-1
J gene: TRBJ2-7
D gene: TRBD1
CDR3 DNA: TGCGCCAGCAGCTTTGGGACAGGGACTGCAGCTTCCTACGAGCAGTACTTC
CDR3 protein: CASSFGTGTAASYEQYF

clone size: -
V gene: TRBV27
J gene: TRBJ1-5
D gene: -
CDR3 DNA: TGTGCCAGCAGTTTTGGGGGTTATAGCAATCAGCCCCAGCATTTT
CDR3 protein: CASSFGGYSNQPQHF

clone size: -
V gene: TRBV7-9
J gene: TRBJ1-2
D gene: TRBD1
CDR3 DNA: TGTGCCAGCAGCCGAGGGGACAGCCTATATGGCTACACCTTC
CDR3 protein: CASSRGDSLYGYTF

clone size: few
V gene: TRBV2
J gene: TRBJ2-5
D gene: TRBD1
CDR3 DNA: TGTGCCAGCAGTGGGGACAGGTCGTGGGAGACCCAGTACTTC
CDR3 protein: CASSGDRSWETQYF

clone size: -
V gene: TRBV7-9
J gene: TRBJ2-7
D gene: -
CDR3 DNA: TGTGCCAGCAGCTCGCCCGAGCCACCCTACGAGCAGTACTTC
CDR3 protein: CASSSPEPPYEQYF

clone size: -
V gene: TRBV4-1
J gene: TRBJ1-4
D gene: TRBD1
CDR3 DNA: TGCGCCAGCAGCCAACTCGAGACAGGGACAAAACTGTTTTTT
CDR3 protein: CASSQLETGTKLFF

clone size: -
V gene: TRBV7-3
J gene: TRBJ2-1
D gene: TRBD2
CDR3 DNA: TGTGCCAGCAGTCCTAGCGGGGGGTCCCACAATGAGCAGTTCTTC
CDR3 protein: CASSPSGGSHNEQFF

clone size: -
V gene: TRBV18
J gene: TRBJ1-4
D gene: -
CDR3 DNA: TGTGCCAGCTCACTTAGACAGGCAACTAATGAAAAACTGTTTTTT
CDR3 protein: CASSLRQATNEKLFF

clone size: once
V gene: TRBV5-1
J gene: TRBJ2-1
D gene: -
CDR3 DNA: TGCGCCAGCAGCTTGGTTTTATCAGCCTCAACCTCCTACAATGAGCAGTTCTTC
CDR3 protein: CASSLVLSASTSYNEQFF

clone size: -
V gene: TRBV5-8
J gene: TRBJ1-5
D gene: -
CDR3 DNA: TGTGCCAGCAGCCAGAATGGTGGCGGCAATCAGCCCCAGCATTTT
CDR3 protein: CASSQNGGGNQPQHF

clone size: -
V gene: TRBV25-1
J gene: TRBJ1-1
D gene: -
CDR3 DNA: TGTGCCAGCAGTGAATCTGAGGTTACAGGGTTTATGAACACTGAAGCTTTCTTT
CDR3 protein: CASSESEVTGFMNTEAFF

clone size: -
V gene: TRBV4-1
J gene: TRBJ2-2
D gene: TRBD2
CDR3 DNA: TGCGCCAGCAGGCTTTCACTAGCGGGGGGGCCGTCCACCGGGGAGCTGTTTTTT
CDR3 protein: CASRLSLAGGPSTGELFF

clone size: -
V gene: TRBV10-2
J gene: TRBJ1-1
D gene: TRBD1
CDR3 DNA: TGCGCCAGCAGAGACTTGGGACAGGGTGACGGTACTGAAGCTTTCTTT
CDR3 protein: CASRDLGQGDGTEAFF

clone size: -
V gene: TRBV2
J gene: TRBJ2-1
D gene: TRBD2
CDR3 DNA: TGTGCCAGCGTACTAGCGTTTGAGCAGTTCTTC
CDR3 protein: CASVLAFEQFF

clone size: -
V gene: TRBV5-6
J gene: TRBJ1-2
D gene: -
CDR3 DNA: TGTGCCAGCAGCCCTAATTATGCCCCGGGAAACTATGGCTACACCTTC
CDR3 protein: CASSPNYAPGNYGYTF

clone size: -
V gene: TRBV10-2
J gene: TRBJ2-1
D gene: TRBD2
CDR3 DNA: TGCGCCAGCAGTGAGTCTGTCCCGTTTAGCGGGACCTACAATGAGCAGTTCTTC
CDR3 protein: CASSESVPFSGTYNEQFF

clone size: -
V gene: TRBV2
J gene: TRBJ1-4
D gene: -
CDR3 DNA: TGTGCCAGCACCACGGGGGGTAACGAAAAACTGTTTTTT
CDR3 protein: CASTTGGNEKLFF

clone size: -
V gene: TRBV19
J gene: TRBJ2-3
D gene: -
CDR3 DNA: TGTGCCAGTAGTATAGCAGGGGGGCTTAGCACAGATACGCAGTATTTT
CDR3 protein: CASSIAGGLSTDTQYF

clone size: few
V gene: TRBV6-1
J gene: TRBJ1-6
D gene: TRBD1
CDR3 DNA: TGTGCCAGCAGCTACAGGGGGCCAGGTAATTCACCCCTCCACTTT
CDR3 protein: CASSYRGPGNSPLHF

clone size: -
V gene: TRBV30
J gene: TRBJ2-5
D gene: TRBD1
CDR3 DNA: TGTGCCTGGAGGTTACAGGGGGCTAGGGAGACCCAGTACTTC
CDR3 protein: CAWRLQGARETQYF

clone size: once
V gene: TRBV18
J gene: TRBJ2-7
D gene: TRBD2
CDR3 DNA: TGTGCCAGCTCACCACCGGGACTAGCGGGAGGGCCTGTCGAGCAGTACTTC
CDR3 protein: CASSPPGLAGGPVEQYF

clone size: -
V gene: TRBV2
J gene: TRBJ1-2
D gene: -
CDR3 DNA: TGTGCCAGCGCGGGCAGGGGAGATGGCTACACCTTC
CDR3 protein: CASAGRGDGYTF

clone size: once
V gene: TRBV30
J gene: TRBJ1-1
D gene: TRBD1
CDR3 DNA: TGTGCCTGGACAGGGGGCCTCAACACTGAAGCTTTCTTT
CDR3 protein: CAWTGGLNTEAFF

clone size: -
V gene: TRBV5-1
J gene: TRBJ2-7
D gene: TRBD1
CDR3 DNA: TGCGCCAGCAGCTTGGAGGCAGGGGGCCACCCTCCCTACGAGCAGTACTTC
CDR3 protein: CASSLEAGGHPPYEQYF

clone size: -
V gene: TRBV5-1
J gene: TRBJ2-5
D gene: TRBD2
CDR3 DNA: TGCGCCAGCAGCAGAACTAGCGGGGGCGGGGAGACCCAGTACTTC
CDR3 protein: CASSRTSGGGETQYF

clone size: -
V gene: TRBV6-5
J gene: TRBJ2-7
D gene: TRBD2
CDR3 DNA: TGTGCCAGCAGTGGACTAGCGGTCAGCTCCTACGAGCAGTACTTC
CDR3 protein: CASSGLAVSSYEQYF

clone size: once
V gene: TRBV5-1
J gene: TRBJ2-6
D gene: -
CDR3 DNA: TGCGCCAGCAGCTTGGCCTGGTCAGGGGACCTCTCTGGGGCCAACGTCCTGACTTTC
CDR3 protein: CASSLAWSGDLSGANVLTF

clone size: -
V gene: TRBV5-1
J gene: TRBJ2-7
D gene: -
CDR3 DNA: TGCGCCAGCAGCTTGGCCCCCGGCCCGAGCTCCTACGAGCAGTACTTC
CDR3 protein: CASSLAPGPSSYEQYF

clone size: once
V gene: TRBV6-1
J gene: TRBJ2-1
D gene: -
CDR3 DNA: TGTGCCAGCAGCCTTAAAGACTCCTACAATGAGCAGTTCTTC
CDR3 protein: CASSLKDSYNEQFF